These T cell receptor beta chains were read from a single sample in a study of blood T cell repertoires in COVID-19. TCRdb's copy holds only in-frame clones and misses some; the assay was immunoSEQ multiplex PCR. Of some 80,000 clones in the sample, approximately 80% were seen once. Sequencing was performed on peripheral blood. The source of these receptors is a woman in her 70s with acute or convalescent COVID-19. Both conserved end residues are part of each CDR3. Fields, in order: D gene, clone size, V gene, CDR3 length, J gene, CDR3 DNA, CDR3 protein. D genes are given only for firm matches. Size is stated for part of the rows, as once, few or many counts, or as a class when the clone is expanded.

TRBD2	NA	TRBV3-1/TRBV3-2	15	TRBJ2-2	TGTGCCAGCAGCCAATTTCGGGGGGTAGGCGGGGAGCTGTTTTTT	CASSQFRGVGGELFF
NA	NA	TRBV18	13	TRBJ1-1	TGTGCCAGCTCACCCGGAGCGGACACTGAAGCTTTCTTT	CASSPGADTEAFF
NA	NA	TRBV28	14	TRBJ2-7	TGTGCCAGCAGTTTCCCCTCCGGCTCCTACGAGCAGTACTTC	CASSFPSGSYEQYF
TRBD1	NA	TRBV30	13	TRBJ1-5	TGTGCCTGGAGCAGGGGGTGGGATCAGCCCCAGCATTTT	CAWSRGWDQPQHF
NA	NA	TRBV29-1	11	TRBJ2-1	TGCAGCGTTGAATGGGAGGTTGAGCAGTTCTTC	CSVEWEVEQFF
TRBD1	NA	TRBV11-2	13	TRBJ1-1	TGTGCCAGCAGCTCGAGTAGACAGGGGGACGCTTTCTTT	CASSSSRQGDAFF
TRBD2	NA	TRBV18	17	TRBJ2-1	TGTGCCAGCTCACGGATCGGGATAGCGGGAGGTTACAATGAGCAGTTCTTC	CASSRIGIAGGYNEQFF
NA	NA	TRBV10-2	11	TRBJ2-5	TGCGCCAGTTGGGAGCGGGAGACCCAGTACTTC	CASWERETQYF
NA	once	TRBV4-2	12	TRBJ1-2	TGTGCCAGCAGCCAAGGTCGTTATGGCTACACCTTC	CASSQGRYGYTF
TRBD2	once	TRBV24-1	15	TRBJ2-5	TGTGCCACCAGTGAGTGGACTAGCGGATTAGAGACCCAGTACTTC	CATSEWTSGLETQYF
NA	NA	TRBV7-9	14	TRBJ1-4	TGTGCCAGCAGCGGAGCGGGGGGAGGGGAAAAACTGTTTTTT	CASSGAGGGEKLFF
NA	NA	TRBV5-1	13	TRBJ1-6	TGCGCCAGCCGGGGGGACCCTAATTCACCCCTCCACTTT	CASRGDPNSPLHF
NA	NA	TRBV7-6	13	TRBJ2-2	TGTGCCAGCAGCCTAGGTCTGGGCTGGGAGCTGTTTTTT	CASSLGLGWELFF
NA	once	TRBV7-2	13	TRBJ2-7	TGTGCCAGCAGCTTAGCTTTTAGCTACGAGCAGTACTTC	CASSLAFSYEQYF
NA	NA	TRBV15	13	TRBJ2-5	TGTGCCACCAGCAGAGATCCAAACTATGAGAGGTACTTC	CATSRDPNYERYF
TRBD1	NA	TRBV30	13	TRBJ1-6	TGTGCCTGGAGTACAGGGGGCGATTCACCCCTCCACTTT	CAWSTGGDSPLHF
NA	once	TRBV30	18	TRBJ2-1	TGTGCCGGAACACTCCTGACAGGACCTAGCTACCATAACAATGAGCAGTTCTTC	CAGTLLTGPSYHNNEQFF
TRBD1	NA	TRBV27	17	TRBJ1-6	TGTGCCAGCAGTTTATTTTACGACCGGGACAGGGGATCACCCCTCCACTTT	CASSLFYDRDRGSPLHF
TRBD1	few	TRBV19	15	TRBJ1-1	TGTGCCAGCCGCGCAGGGGGATTACAGGGCCATGAAGCTTTCTTT	CASRAGGLQGHEAFF
NA	NA	TRBV7-2	15	TRBJ1-2	TGTGCCAGCAGCTTTTCAACAGGTGGATCGGATGGCTACACCTTC	CASSFSTGGSDGYTF
TRBD2	NA	TRBV3-1/TRBV3-2	16	TRBJ2-7	TGTGCCAGCAGCCAAGATCTCGGCTACGGGGGGGACGAGCAGTACTTC	CASSQDLGYGGDEQYF
TRBD2	NA	TRBV7-3	16	TRBJ2-5	TGTGCCAGCAGCACTGGACTAGCGGGAGGTGTTGAGACCCAGTACTTC	CASSTGLAGGVETQYF
TRBD1	NA	TRBV2	15	TRBJ2-7	TGTGCCAGCAGTGAATGGACAGGGGGCGCGGGGGAGCAGTACTTC	CASSEWTGGAGEQYF
TRBD1	NA	TRBV10-3	14	TRBJ1-2	TGTGCCATCAGTGAGTTGGCAGGGGGGTATGGCTACACCTTC	CAISELAGGYGYTF
TRBD2	NA	TRBV10-2	19	TRBJ2-5	TGCGCCAGCAGTGAATCTAGCGGGAGGGCCAGTATCCCAGAAGAGACCCAGTACTTC	CASSESSGRASIPEETQYF
TRBD1	few	TRBV7-9	14	TRBJ2-7	TGTGCCAGCAGCTTAGTCCGGGACAGTTACGAGCAGTACTTC	CASSLVRDSYEQYF
NA	once	TRBV6-2/TRBV6-3	16	TRBJ1-4	TGTGCCAGCAGTTACTCGAGGGTCGGCAGTTGGGAAAAACTGTTTTTT	CASSYSRVGSWEKLFF
NA	NA	TRBV5-6	15	TRBJ1-3	TGTGCCAGCAGCTTGCGGGGTTCCACTGGAAACACCATATATTTT	CASSLRGSTGNTIYF
NA	NA	TRBV4-1	16	TRBJ2-7	TGCGCCAGCAGCCAAGACCCCCGCAGGGGGGAGTACGAGCAGTACTTC	CASSQDPRRGEYEQYF
TRBD2	NA	TRBV5-4	19	TRBJ2-3	TGTGCCAGCAGCAATGACAAACTAGCGAATTTTTTCAGCTCAGATACGCAGTATTTT	CASSNDKLANFFSSDTQYF
NA	NA	TRBV19	13	TRBJ1-2	TGTGCCAGTAGTATCAAACCAGGCGATGGCTACACCTTC	CASSIKPGDGYTF
TRBD1	NA	TRBV24-1	16	TRBJ1-5	TGTGCCACCAGTGACCGCGGGACAGGGGATAATCAGCCCCAGCATTTT	CATSDRGTGDNQPQHF
TRBD2	NA	TRBV11-2	15	TRBJ2-7	TGTGCCAGCAGCTCCGGACTAGCGGTTACCTACGAGCAGTACTTC	CASSSGLAVTYEQYF
NA	NA	TRBV10-2	14	TRBJ1-3	TGCGCCAGCACTAGGGGACTCGATGGAAACACCATATATTTT	CASTRGLDGNTIYF
NA	NA	TRBV7-9	14	TRBJ2-2	TGTGCCAGCAGCTTACAGGCGAACACCGGGGAGCTGTTTTTT	CASSLQANTGELFF
NA	few	TRBV9	15	TRBJ1-1	TGTGCCAGCAGAAACCTCGGCGCGGGGGACACTGAAGCTTTCTTT	CASRNLGAGDTEAFF
TRBD2	NA	TRBV5-1	15	TRBJ2-1	TGCGCCAGCAGCCCCGACGGGACTAGCATCAATGAGCAGTTCTTC	CASSPDGTSINEQFF
NA	NA	TRBV7-3	13	TRBJ2-1	TGTGCCAGCAGCGAGGACTTATACAATGAGCAGTTCTTC	CASSEDLYNEQFF
NA	NA	TRBV29-1	12	TRBJ2-3	TGCAGCGTGGGGGCCGGAGCAGATACGCAGTATTTT	CSVGAGADTQYF
TRBD2	NA	TRBV10-3	16	TRBJ2-7	TGTGCCATCAGTGGGCCTACGGGGGGAGGAGGCTACGAGCAGTACTTC	CAISGPTGGGGYEQYF
TRBD1	NA	TRBV9	18	TRBJ1-1	TGTGCCAGCAGCGTAGGTCAGGGGGCCTCGAAAAGTAACACTGAAGCTTTCTTT	CASSVGQGASKSNTEAFF
TRBD2	few	TRBV11-3	15	TRBJ2-7	TGTGCCAGCAGCTTAGCCCCGGGACTATTCTACGAGCAGTACTTC	CASSLAPGLFYEQYF
TRBD1	NA	TRBV18	14	TRBJ1-1	TGTGCCAGCTCACCGGACCTGGGGACAGGCGAAGCTTTCTTT	CASSPDLGTGEAFF
NA	NA	TRBV18	15	TRBJ2-5	TGTGCCAGCTCCCTGGGGGGATCGGCGGAGGCGACCCAGTACTTC	CASSLGGSAEATQYF
NA	NA	TRBV4-1	12	TRBJ1-1	TGCGCCAGCAGCTTATACTACACTGAAGCTTTCTTT	CASSLYYTEAFF
TRBD2	NA	TRBV19	15	TRBJ2-7	TGTGCCAGTAGTAGGGCTAGCGGGAGCCCCTACGAGCAGTACTTC	CASSRASGSPYEQYF
TRBD1	NA	TRBV5-4	14	TRBJ2-7	TGTGCCAGCAGGCACCGGGACAGAGACTACGAGCAGTACTTC	CASRHRDRDYEQYF
NA	NA	TRBV6-4	14	TRBJ2-1	TGTGCCAGCAGTGACGAGTCTAGGTCCAATGAGCAGTTCTTC	CASSDESRSNEQFF
TRBD1	NA	TRBV19	17	TRBJ1-3	TGTGCCAGTAGTGAAGTACGGGACAGGGGCTCTGGAAACACCATATATTTT	CASSEVRDRGSGNTIYF
NA	once	TRBV11-3	13	TRBJ1-6	TGTGCCAGCAGCTTAGATAATTTATCACCCCTCCACTTT	CASSLDNLSPLHF
NA	NA	TRBV19	12	TRBJ2-7	TGTGCCACCAGGCTTGGGGAGCGCGAGCAGTACTTC	CATRLGEREQYF
TRBD1	NA	TRBV3-1/TRBV3-2	16	TRBJ2-5	TGTGCCAGCAGCCTGGGGACAGGGAGGTTGGTAGAGACCCAGTACTTC	CASSLGTGRLVETQYF
NA	once	TRBV19	14	TRBJ1-2	TGTGCCAGTAGTATCAACAATCCACACTATGGCTACACCTTC	CASSINNPHYGYTF